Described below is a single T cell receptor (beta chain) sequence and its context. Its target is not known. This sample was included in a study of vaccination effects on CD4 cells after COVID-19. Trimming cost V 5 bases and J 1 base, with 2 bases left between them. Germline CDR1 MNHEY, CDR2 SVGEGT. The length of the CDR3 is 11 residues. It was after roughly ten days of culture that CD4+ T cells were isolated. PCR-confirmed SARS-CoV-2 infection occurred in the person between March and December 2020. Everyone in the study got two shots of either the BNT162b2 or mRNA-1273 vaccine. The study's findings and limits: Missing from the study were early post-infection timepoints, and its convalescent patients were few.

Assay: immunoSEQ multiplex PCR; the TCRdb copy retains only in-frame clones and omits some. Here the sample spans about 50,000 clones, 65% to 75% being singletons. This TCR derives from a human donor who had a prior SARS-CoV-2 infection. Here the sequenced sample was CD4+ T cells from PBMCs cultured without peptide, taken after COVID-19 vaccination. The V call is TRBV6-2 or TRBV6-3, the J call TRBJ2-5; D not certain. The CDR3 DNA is TGTGCCAGCAGTAGCCAAGAGACCCAGTACTTC. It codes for CASSSQETQYF.